These T cell receptor beta chains were read from a single sample in a study of shared clonotypes between healthy human individuals. Assay used: immunoSEQ multiplex PCR; TCRdb lists only in-frame clones, some missing. The sample shows about 980,000 clones, over 60% of them seen only once. Sequencing used memory CD4+ T cells sorted from blood. These receptor sequences come from a man in his late teens or twenties in good health. Both conserved end residues are part of each CDR3. D genes are given only for firm matches. The size entry is marked missing in some rows and otherwise reads once, few, many or a size class.

V: TRBV4-3; J: TRBJ1-4; size: .; D: .; CDR3: CASSQGDGTTNEKLFF; DNA: TGCGCCAGCAGCCAAGGGGACGGCACAACTAATGAAAAACTGTTTTTT
V: TRBV9; J: TRBJ2-2; size: .; D: TRBD1; CDR3: CASSTGQGRETAGELFF; DNA: TGTGCCAGCAGCACAGGACAGGGTCGGGAAACAGCCGGGGAGCTGTTTTTT
V: TRBV6-1; J: TRBJ1-1; size: .; D: TRBD1; CDR3: CASTGTGGRNTEAFF; DNA: TGTGCCAGCACTGGGACAGGTGGTCGGAACACTGAAGCTTTCTTT
V: TRBV7-9; J: TRBJ1-2; size: .; D: .; CDR3: CASSLGPNYGYTF; DNA: TGTGCCAGCAGCTTAGGCCCTAACTATGGCTACACCTTC
V: TRBV29-1; J: TRBJ2-3; size: few; D: TRBD1; CDR3: CSVGQGGDTQYF; DNA: TGCAGCGTTGGACAGGGGGGAGATACGCAGTATTTT
V: TRBV19; J: TRBJ1-1; size: .; D: .; CDR3: CASNGGARSTEAFF; DNA: TGTGCCAGTAACGGAGGAGCGAGGAGCACTGAAGCTTTCTTT
V: TRBV19; J: TRBJ2-3; size: .; D: .; CDR3: CASSQGGKADTQYF; DNA: TGTGCCAGTAGCCAGGGGGGGAAGGCGGATACGCAGTATTTT
V: TRBV5-1; J: TRBJ2-5; size: .; D: TRBD2; CDR3: CASSISGGSQETQYF; DNA: TGCGCCAGCAGCATAAGCGGGGGGTCCCAAGAGACCCAGTACTTC
V: TRBV28; J: TRBJ1-1; size: .; D: .; CDR3: CASRRVWGLNTEAFF; DNA: TGTGCCAGCAGACGGGTGTGGGGTCTGAACACTGAAGCTTTCTTT
V: TRBV6-5; J: TRBJ2-7; size: once; D: .; CDR3: CASSYSNPYEQYF; DNA: TGTGCCAGCAGTTACTCGAACCCCTACGAGCAGTACTTC
V: TRBV7-2; J: TRBJ1-4; size: .; D: .; CDR3: CASSLQPSTPATNEKLFF; DNA: TGTGCCAGCAGCCTCCAGCCATCGACGCCAGCAACTAATGAAAAACTGTTTTTT
V: TRBV29-1; J: TRBJ1-1; size: .; D: TRBD1; CDR3: CSGRDRGNTEAFF; DNA: TGCAGCGGTCGGGACAGGGGTAACACTGAAGCTTTCTTT
V: TRBV5-6; J: TRBJ1-1; size: .; D: .; CDR3: CASSLGVGAEAFF; DNA: TGTGCCAGCAGCTTGGGTGTCGGGGCTGAAGCTTTCTTT
V: TRBV5-1; J: TRBJ1-1; size: few; D: TRBD1; CDR3: CASRVRQGTNTEAFF; DNA: TGCGCCAGCCGCGTCCGACAGGGCACAAACACTGAAGCTTTCTTT
V: TRBV5-1; J: TRBJ2-3; size: .; D: .; CDR3: CASSLKGGFTDTQYF; DNA: TGCGCCAGCAGCTTGAAGGGGGGGTTCACAGATACGCAGTATTTT
V: TRBV30; J: TRBJ2-6; size: few; D: .; CDR3: CARSTGANVLTF; DNA: TGTGCCCGTAGTACTGGGGCCAACGTCCTGACTTTC
V: TRBV10-2; J: TRBJ2-1; size: .; D: .; CDR3: CASSVLASLSYNEQFF; DNA: TGCGCCAGCAGTGTCTTAGCATCTCTCTCCTACAATGAGCAGTTCTTC
V: TRBV6-1; J: TRBJ2-7; size: .; D: .; CDR3: CASSEIALISYEQYF; DNA: TGTGCCAGCAGTGAAATCGCACTTATCTCCTACGAGCAGTACTTC
V: TRBV9; J: TRBJ2-3; size: .; D: TRBD1; CDR3: CASSEGQGTQYF; DNA: TGTGCCAGCAGCGAAGGACAGGGCACGCAGTATTTT
V: TRBV19; J: TRBJ2-1; size: .; D: .; CDR3: CASSLGLGVGEQFF; DNA: TGTGCCAGTAGTCTGGGACTCGGGGTGGGTGAGCAGTTCTTC
V: TRBV6-1; J: TRBJ2-1; size: .; D: .; CDR3: CASSDNGGYEQFF; DNA: TGTGCCAGCAGTGACAACGGGGGCTATGAGCAGTTCTTC
V: TRBV10-1; J: TRBJ2-7; size: few; D: .; CDR3: CASSASTSWGMEEQYF; DNA: TGCGCCAGCAGTGCCTCGACTAGTTGGGGGATGGAGGAGCAGTACTTC
V: TRBV5-1; J: TRBJ2-7; size: .; D: .; CDR3: CASKRQGSYEQYF; DNA: TGCGCCAGCAAAAGGCAGGGGTCCTACGAGCAGTACTTC
V: TRBV11-2; J: TRBJ2-1; size: .; D: TRBD2; CDR3: CASSLKWGGDEQFF; DNA: TGTGCCAGCAGCTTAAAGTGGGGGGGTGATGAGCAGTTCTTC
V: TRBV9; J: TRBJ2-5; size: .; D: .; CDR3: CASSVGDFGGAGETQYF; DNA: TGTGCCAGCAGCGTAGGGGATTTTGGAGGGGCAGGGGAGACCCAGTACTTC
V: TRBV28; J: TRBJ1-5; size: .; D: TRBD1; CDR3: CASSRTGGDQPQHF; DNA: TGTGCCAGCAGTCGAACAGGGGGGGATCAGCCCCAGCATTTT
V: TRBV5-4; J: TRBJ2-5; size: .; D: .; CDR3: CASSLGTRGETQYF; DNA: TGTGCCAGCAGCTTGGGGACGCGGGGAGAGACCCAGTACTTC
V: TRBV19; J: TRBJ1-4; size: .; D: .; CDR3: CASSIRPAGEKLFF; DNA: TGTGCCAGTAGTATAAGGCCCGCAGGTGAAAAACTGTTTTTT
V: TRBV30; J: TRBJ1-5; size: .; D: .; CDR3: CAWRGARDQPQHF; DNA: TGTGCCTGGAGAGGGGCTAGGGATCAGCCCCAGCATTTT
V: TRBV19; J: TRBJ1-6; size: .; D: .; CDR3: CASSLTGGSNSPLHF; DNA: TGTGCCAGTAGTCTCACGGGAGGGTCCAATTCACCCCTCCACTTT
V: TRBV18; J: TRBJ2-5; size: .; D: .; CDR3: CASSLGGPETQYF; DNA: TGTGCCAGCTCCCTGGGGGGGCCAGAGACCCAGTACTTC
V: TRBV18; J: TRBJ2-2; size: .; D: TRBD2; CDR3: CASSPPLAGGPNTGELFF; DNA: TGTGCCAGCTCACCACCCCTAGCGGGAGGGCCCAACACCGGGGAGCTGTTTTTT
V: TRBV2; J: TRBJ1-2; size: .; D: .; CDR3: CASSAQGWDGYTF; DNA: TGTGCCAGCAGCGCCCAGGGGTGGGATGGCTACACCTTC
V: TRBV5-1; J: TRBJ2-1; size: .; D: TRBD1; CDR3: CASSPSGQGSDEQFF; DNA: TGCGCCAGCAGCCCCTCGGGACAGGGGAGCGATGAGCAGTTCTTC
V: TRBV30; J: TRBJ1-3; size: few; D: .; CDR3: CAWSKGNTIYF; DNA: TGTGCCTGGAGCAAGGGAAACACCATATATTTT
V: TRBV9; J: TRBJ1-2; size: many; D: .; CDR3: CASSPVVQGPYGYTF; DNA: TGTGCCAGCAGCCCCGTTGTCCAGGGTCCCTATGGCTACACCTTC
V: TRBV12-5; J: TRBJ1-2; size: .; D: .; CDR3: CASGLVPAGHYGYTF; DNA: TGTGCTAGTGGTTTGGTACCGGCGGGGCACTATGGCTACACCTTC
V: TRBV5-1; J: TRBJ2-7; size: .; D: .; CDR3: CASSPGQGNLRGSYEQYF; DNA: TGCGCCAGCAGCCCAGGGCAGGGGAATTTAAGAGGCTCCTACGAGCAGTACTTC
V: TRBV28; J: TRBJ2-7; size: .; D: .; CDR3: CASSSLGDYEQYF; DNA: TGTGCCAGCAGTTCCCTGGGGGACTACGAGCAGTACTTC
V: TRBV30; J: TRBJ1-2; size: .; D: .; CDR3: CAWSGGGKGTF; DNA: TGTGCCTGGAGTGGAGGGGGGAAGGGGACCTTC
V: TRBV28; J: TRBJ1-3; size: .; D: .; CDR3: CASTTGAGVENTIYF; DNA: TGTGCCAGCACCACGGGGGCAGGGGTGGAAAACACCATATATTTT
V: TRBV30; J: TRBJ2-7; size: .; D: .; CDR3: CAWSAGTGGQYF; DNA: TGTGCCTGGAGTGCGGGGACGGGTGGGCAGTACTTC
V: TRBV28; J: TRBJ1-1; size: once; D: .; CDR3: CASSLRRGMNTEAFF; DNA: TGTGCCAGCAGTTTACGACGGGGAATGAACACTGAAGCTTTCTTT
V: TRBV4-1; J: TRBJ2-5; size: few; D: .; CDR3: CASSQDSSKETQYF; DNA: TGCGCCAGCAGCCAAGACTCCAGTAAAGAGACCCAGTACTTC
V: TRBV28; J: TRBJ1-2; size: .; D: .; CDR3: CASSSPSSGPVYYGYTF; DNA: TGTGCCAGCAGTTCCCCTTCCTCTGGGCCGGTTTACTATGGCTACACCTTC